The next 10 T cell receptor beta chains were all read from a single sample in a study of blood T cell repertoires in COVID-19 (dated by TCRdb to about 2020). The method behind the library was the immunoSEQ multiplex PCR assay. As stored in TCRdb, this immuneACCESS dataset retains in-frame rearrangements with V and J assigned. A fraction of the clones does not appear; measured against another copy, unresolved V genes explain less than half of the discrepancy, and the remainder lacks a known reason. This sample is represented by about 130,000 clones; around 86% of them were singletons. The ten largest clones take up 4.3% of the sample. Sequencing was performed on PBMCs or T cells enriched from blood (not recorded which). These TCRs come from a man aged 50 to 59 who had recovered from COVID-19.

The rearrangement joins TRBV7-2 to TRBJ2-1; no firm D call. This CDR3 is 15 amino acids long. The germline V gene encodes CDR1 SGHTA and CDR2 FQGNSA. V dropped 2 bases and J dropped 8 bases, with 16 bases sitting between them. This CDR3 reads CASSLRLERAYEQFF. Written as DNA, the CDR3 is TGTGCCAGCAGCTTACGGCTAGAACGAGCCTATGAGCAGTTCTTC.

This CDR3 reads CATRRTGAPYEQYF. CDR3 nucleotides: TGTGCCACCAGGCGGACAGGGGCCCCCTACGAGCAGTACTTC. J is TRBJ2-7 and V is TRBV15; 9 bases are shared with TRBD1. The germline gives CDR1 LNHNV, CDR2 YYDKDF (reference sequence). This CDR3 contains 14 residues. The V segment lost 6 bases and the J segment 2 bases; nucleotides outside the gene matches: 5.

This chain uses TRBV7-2 with TRBJ1-1; TRBD1 might be the D (6 bases). The germline gives CDR1 SGHTA, CDR2 FQGNSA. This CDR3 is 14 amino acids long. Between the trimmed V and J ends, which lost 4 bases and 2 bases, there was a span of 11 bases. CDR3 in DNA: TGTGCCAGCAGCTCTGGACAGCTCAACACTGAAGCTTTCTTT. Encoded protein: CASSSGQLNTEAFF.

This clone is a singleton in its sample. The chain uses TRBV27 and TRBJ2-7; 7 nucleotides align to TRBD1. The junction had 6 bases not matched to a gene; V was cut back by 5 bases and J by 2 bases. Germline CDR1 is MNHEY and CDR2 is SMNVEV (reference sequence). The CDR3 consists of 14 residues. DNA of the CDR3: TGTGCCAGCAGTGACGGGACAGCCGCCTACGAGCAGTACTTC. It specifies CASSDGTAAYEQYF.

This chain joins TRBV6-6 and TRBJ1-6; D perhaps matches TRBD1 (6 bases). The V end was cut by 7 bases, the J end by 6 bases, with 13 bases between. CDR3 length: 14 amino acids. From germline, CDR1 is MNHNY and CDR2 SVGAGI (reference sequence). CDR3 residues: CASTQGQANSPLHF. The CDR3, as DNA: TGTGCCAGCACCCAGGGGCAGGCTAATTCACCCCTCCACTTT.

The chain recombines TRBV25-1 with TRBJ1-1, with D possibly matching TRBD1 (6 bases). Trimming left V 6 bases short and J 6 bases short, with 14 bases between. CDR1 MGHDK and CDR2 SYGVNS come from the germline V gene. The CDR3 loop spans 13 amino acids. The CDR3 spells CASRGATRAEAFF. The DNA of the CDR3 is TGTGCCAGCAGGGGGGCCACTAGGGCTGAAGCTTTCTTT.

The CDR3 here is CASSYQQDNEQFF. The CDR3 region has the DNA TGTGCCAGCAGTTACCAACAGGACAATGAGCAGTTCTTC. The chain has TRBV6-5 and TRBJ2-1, with D possibly matching TRBD1 (5 bases). Germline V CDR1 and CDR2: MNHEY, SVGAGI. Trimming shortened V by 2 bases and J by 5 bases, and 7 bases separated the two germline ends. The CDR3 contains 13 residues.

The chain links TRBV7-8 to TRBJ2-1; TRBD2 agrees at 8 bases. This CDR3 comprises 15 residues. The V segment lost 4 bases and the J segment 4 bases; nucleotides outside the gene matches: 6. The germline V gene encodes CDR1 SGHVS and CDR2 FQNEAQ. CDR3 in amino acids: CASSYRLARYNEQFF. The CDR3 region has the DNA TGTGCCAGCAGCTACCGACTAGCGCGGTACAATGAGCAGTTCTTC.

The V gene is TRBV6-5, the J gene TRBJ2-1, with D possibly TRBD2 on 6 matching bases. Germline V lookup: CDR1 MNHEY, CDR2 SVGAGI. This CDR3 comprises 15 residues. V lost 0 bases to trimming and J lost 0 bases, with 6 bases between them. The CDR3 DNA follows: TGTGCCAGCAGTTACTCGGGACTCTCCTACAATGAGCAGTTCTTC. This encodes CASSYSGLSYNEQFF.

Only one count was recorded for this clone. V and J are TRBV27 and TRBJ2-2, with 9 bases that match TRBD1. The CDR3 loop spans 16 amino acids. V shed 3 bases and J 2 bases; nucleotides not matched to a gene: 4. Germline lookup yields CDR1 MNHEY and CDR2 SMNVEV (reference sequence). The CDR3 sequence is CASSFGTGLNTGELFF. The CDR3 nucleotides read TGTGCCAGCAGTTTCGGGACAGGGCTTAACACCGGGGAGCTGTTTTTT.